The 31 T cell receptor beta chains reported below all come from one sample, sequenced in a study of CD8 T cells in ankylosing spondylitis (TCRdb year 2017). Receptors were amplified or captured by 5' RACE. The sequencing machine was an Illumina HiSeq 2500. The public reads were run again by TCRdb, first through fastp at Q25 and then through MiXCR, and only productive beta chains were kept. Duplicate CDR3 protein sequences are folded into a single record with the most common DNA and genes. Here the sample has 130,000 or so distinct CDR3 sequences; 6.5% to 9% occur a single time. 12% of the sample belongs to the ten largest clones. The specimen sequenced was blood, either unsorted or a sorted T cell fraction (not recorded which). The receptor set was obtained from a male donor with ankylosing spondylitis or in good health (not recorded which).

This clonotype was seen repeatedly, ten times or more. This CDR3 reads CASSLDRAASYEQYF. The CDR3 DNA sequence: TGTGCCAGCAGCTTAGACAGGGCGGCATCCTACGAGCAGTACTTC. The genes are TRBV7-2 and TRBJ2-7, with a weak D call TRBD1 (6 bases). CDR3 length: 15 residues. The V gene's germline CDR1 is SGHTA and CDR2 FQGNSA. V was pared by 1 base and J by 1 base, with 11 bases between.

This clonotype was seen at least ten times. This chain uses TRBV20-1 with TRBJ1-2, with D possibly matching TRBD1 (6 bases). The CDR3 is made up of 17 amino acids. V was shortened by 1 base and J by 7 bases, with 25 bases between the two germline ends. Germline V gene sequence: CDR1 DFQATT, CDR2 SNEGSKA (reference sequence). CDR3 nucleotide sequence: TGCAGTGCTAGAGGGCATACGGGTTCTGGGGGGCGGTCTGGCTACACCTTC. Its protein product is CSARGHTGSGGRSGYTF.

This clonotype was counted many times. This chain uses TRBV12-5 with TRBJ2-1; 9 bases align to TRBD2. The CDR3 sequence is 17 residues long. Germline V gene lookup returns CDR1 LGHNT and CDR2 FRNRAP. J gave up 12 bases and V 1 base, and 16 bases lay outside the gene matches. The CDR3 DNA reads as TGTGCTAGTGGTTTGGACCCCTGGCGGGAGGGCCTTTCGGTGCAGTTCTTC. Protein: CASGLDPWREGLSVQFF.

This clonotype appeared many times. The V gene is TRBV5-1, the J gene TRBJ2-7; D not resolved. The length of the CDR3 is 13 residues. V lost 7 bases and J lost 5, with 16 bases in between. Germline lookup yields CDR1 SGHRS and CDR2 YFSETQ. This CDR3 reads CASRTSGSNEQYF. The CDR3 DNA reads TGCGCCAGCCGAACTTCAGGATCTAACGAGCAGTACTTC.

This clonotype was seen many times. This chain joins TRBV6-5 and TRBJ2-4; tentatively, D is TRBD1 or TRBD2 (6 bases each). Per germline, CDR1 MNHEY and CDR2 SVGAGI. V lost 0 bases, J lost 4 bases, and 13 bases lay in between. This CDR3 contains 16 residues. The CDR3 spells CASSYSRGGGKNIQYF. CDR3 nucleotides: TGTGCCAGCAGTTACTCCCGTGGAGGGGGGAAAAACATTCAGTACTTC.

This clonotype was observed many times. The gene calls are TRBV20-1 and TRBJ2-3; no reliable D call. Germline V gene sequence: CDR1 DFQATT, CDR2 SNEGSKA (reference sequence). With 6 bases removed from V and 6 bases from J, the gap between germline ends came to 10 bases. The CDR3 loop spans 11 amino acids. The CDR3 region is CSALNGDTQYF. The DNA of the CDR3 is TGCAGTGCCCTTAATGGGGATACGCAGTATTTT.

This clonotype was seen ten or more times. The V call is TRBV4-1, the J call TRBJ2-7; 8 bases match TRBD1. The CDR3 consists of 15 residues. Germline V gives CDR1 MGHRA, CDR2 YSYEKL. J lost 2 bases, V lost 4 bases, and 7 bases had no gene match. CDR3 DNA sequence: TGCGCCAGCAGCCTTACCGGGACAGGTCCCTACGAGCAGTACTTC. Residues: CASSLTGTGPYEQYF.

The sample holds many counts of this clonotype. The chain employs TRBV7-2 and TRBJ2-3; D unresolved. The V gene's germline CDR1 is SGHTA and CDR2 FQGNSA. The CDR3 is made up of 14 amino acids. Trimming took off 3 bases at V and 2 bases at J, with 9 bases between the two ends. CDR3 sequence reads: CASSFDSSTDTQYF. DNA of the CDR3: TGTGCCAGCAGCTTCGACTCGTCCACAGATACGCAGTATTTT.

This clonotype was counted only a few times. The chain couples TRBV7-9 to TRBJ1-2; D ambiguous. Trimming took off 5 bases at V and 2 bases at J, with 12 bases between the two ends. CDR3 length: 14 residues. Germline V gene data show CDR1 as SEHNR and CDR2 as FQNEAQ (reference sequence). In DNA form, the CDR3 reads TGTGCCAGCAGCCCAGCCCTTGGGAACTATGGCTACACCTTC. Its protein is CASSPALGNYGYTF.

The chain carries TRBV5-4 and TRBJ1-1; D remains unclear. The CDR3 covers 14 residues. The germline V gene has CDR1 SGHNT and CDR2 YYREEE (reference sequence). V was clipped by 3 bases and J by 3 bases, with 12 bases between them. In nucleotides, the CDR3 is TGTGCCAGCAGCTCTAGGCCAAGAGACACTGAAGCTTTCTTT. Its translation: CASSSRPRDTEAFF.

This clonotype was counted many times. The chain uses TRBV18 and TRBJ1-2; D call uncertain. The germline gives CDR1 KGHSH, CDR2 LQKENI. The CDR3 runs to 15 residues. The V and J ends lost 1 base and 4 bases respectively, with 13 bases between them. CDR3 amino acids: CASSPQDRRAYGYTF. CDR3 DNA: TGTGCCAGCTCACCACAAGACCGGAGGGCCTATGGCTACACCTTC.

This clonotype was counted many times. The chain couples TRBV20-1 to TRBJ2-2, with D uncertain. Germline values: CDR1 DFQATT, CDR2 SNEGSKA (reference sequence). CDR3 length: 16 amino acids. V was pared by 3 bases and J by 0 bases, with 14 bases between. CDR3 residues: CSASLSYAANTGELFF. The CDR3, as DNA: TGCAGTGCTAGCCTTTCCTACGCGGCGAACACCGGGGAGCTGTTTTTT.

Ten or more counts support this clonotype. V usage is TRBV5-1 and J usage is TRBJ1-1; tentative D call: TRBD1 (6 bases). With 2 bases removed from V and 5 bases from J, the gap between germline ends came to 13 bases. Germline CDR1 reads SGHRS; CDR2 reads YFSETQ. The CDR3 runs to 14 residues. As DNA, the CDR3 is TGCGCCAGCAGCTTTGGGGGGGCGTGGACTGAAGCTTTCTTT. Translated: CASSFGGAWTEAFF.

This clonotype was observed at least ten times. This chain links TRBV20-1 with TRBJ2-7, with a weak D call TRBD1 (6 bases). The CDR3 is 14 residues long. With 0 bases removed from V and 0 bases from J, the gap between germline ends came to 9 bases. Germline CDR1 DFQATT, CDR2 SNEGSKA (reference sequence). The CDR3 is CSARDPGHSYEQYF. CDR3 coding DNA: TGCAGTGCTAGAGATCCGGGACACTCCTACGAGCAGTACTTC.

This clonotype came up many times. The chain is built from TRBV28 and TRBJ2-2; 8 nucleotides align to TRBD2. Germline V gives CDR1 MDHEN, CDR2 SYDVKM. Losses at the gene ends were 5 bases for V and 5 bases for J; bases not matched to a gene: 10. This CDR3 comprises 16 residues. DNA of the CDR3: TGTGCCAGCAGTAGCGATTACAGCGGGAGTACCGGGGAGCTGTTTTTT. Its protein product is CASSSDYSGSTGELFF.

This clonotype was seen repeatedly, ten times or more. This chain links TRBV29-1 with TRBJ2-2, with D uncertain. Germline V gene sequence: CDR1 SQVTM, CDR2 ANQGSEA. This CDR3 is 12 amino acids long. Trimming pared 5 bases from V and 8 bases from J, leaving 12 bases between. The CDR3 region is CSVWHPQGELFF. The CDR3 DNA reads as TGCAGCGTTTGGCACCCCCAAGGGGAGCTGTTTTTT.

Note on this clonotype: A much larger clone is a single base away; this may be a read error. The gene calls are TRBV28 and TRBJ2-5; 12 positions match TRBD1. CDR1 and CDR2 from the germline V gene are MDHEN and SYDVKM. J lost 7 bases, V lost 3 bases, and 12 bases had no gene match. This CDR3 is 17 amino acids long. This CDR3 is CASSLGTGTGGQRTQYF. CDR3 sequence (DNA): TGTGCCAGCAGTTTGGGAACCGGGACAGGGGGCCAAAGGACCCAGTACTTC.

This clonotype turned up a few times. V is TRBV20-1 and J is TRBJ2-5; 12 bases are a match to TRBD2. Germline V gene data show CDR1 as DFQATT and CDR2 as SNEGSKA (reference sequence). The CDR3 is 16 residues long. The J segment lost 7 bases and the V segment lost 6 bases, leaving 15 bases of the junction unmatched. The CDR3 nucleotides are TGCAGTGCCCTCACCAGTCTAGCGGGGGGGCAGGTGACCCAGTACTTC. Encoded protein: CSALTSLAGGQVTQYF.

This clonotype has a count of ten or more. The chain links TRBV7-9 to TRBJ2-3; D gene ambiguous. This CDR3 is built from 12 residues. Germline loops: CDR1 SEHNR, CDR2 FQNEAQ (reference sequence). V lost 5 bases and J 6 bases, leaving 9 bases between the germline ends. The DNA for the CDR3 is TGTGCCAGCAGCCGAGAAGTGGATACGCAGTATTTT. This codes for CASSREVDTQYF.

This clonotype was counted at least ten times. J is TRBJ2-1 and V is TRBV24-1, with 9 nucleotides matching TRBD1. Unmatched junction bases numbered 6, after V lost 2 bases and J lost 8 bases. This CDR3 spans 15 amino acids. The germline gives CDR1 KGHDR, CDR2 SFDVKD. CDR3 sequence (DNA): TGTGCCACCAGTGATTCCGGGACAGGGATTCATGAGCAGTTCTTC. It yields the protein CATSDSGTGIHEQFF.

This clonotype was seen ten or more times. This sequence joins TRBV12-3 or TRBV12-4 and TRBJ2-2; D is unclear. V lost 5 bases to trimming and J lost 8 bases, with 12 bases between them. CDR3 length: 13 amino acids. The CDR3 nucleotides are TGTGCCAGCAGTATCGGACCCCCAGGGGAGCTGTTTTTT. It translates to CASSIGPPGELFF.

In this sample, this clonotype turned up many times. This sequence joins TRBV12-3 or TRBV12-4 and TRBJ1-2, with 8 bases lining up with TRBD1. This CDR3 region has 15 residues. V dropped 5 bases and J dropped 4; count of bases not matched to a gene: 9. The CDR3, as DNA: TGTGCCAGCAGTCCCGCGACAGGGGATAGCTATGGCTACACCTTC. Translation: CASSPATGDSYGYTF.

This clonotype was seen ten or more times. The rearrangement joins TRBV20-1 to TRBJ2-7, with TRBD2 matching 10 bases. The CDR3 totals 15 residues. Germline V gives CDR1 DFQATT, CDR2 SNEGSKA (reference sequence). The J segment lost 0 bases and the V segment lost 1 base, leaving 3 bases of the junction unmatched. The DNA for the CDR3 is TGCAGTGCTAGAGCCCCTAGCGGGAGCTCCTACGAGCAGTACTTC. Its protein product is CSARAPSGSSYEQYF.

This clonotype was counted between two and nine times. The chain couples TRBV30 to TRBJ2-7; no firm D call. Germline CDR1 reads GTSNPN; CDR2 reads SVGIG (reference sequence). The germline V and J ends were trimmed by 5 bases and 3 bases, with 5 bases remaining between them. The CDR3 covers 10 residues. As DNA, the CDR3 is TGTGCCTGGGGGGTCTACGAGCAGTACTTC. It yields the protein CAWGVYEQYF.

The sample holds many counts of this clonotype. V gene TRBV28 combines with J gene TRBJ2-1, with 9 bases that match TRBD2. The germline V gene has CDR1 MDHEN and CDR2 SYDVKM. J gave up 4 bases and V 4 bases, and 14 bases lay outside the gene matches. CDR3 size: 18 residues. The CDR3 bases are TGTGCCAGCAGTTACCCCGAGGGAGCGGGGGGCACTTACAATGAGCAGTTCTTC. Translating it yields CASSYPEGAGGTYNEQFF. Full variable domain (rest looked up from reference TRBV28 and TRBJ2-1): DVKVTQSSRYLVKRTGEKVFLECVQDMDHENMFWYRQDPGLGLRLIYFSYDVKMKEKGDIPEGYSVSREKKERFSLILESASTNQTSMYLCASSYPEGAGGTYNEQFFGPGTRLTVL.

A few counts support this clonotype. V usage is TRBV12-3 or TRBV12-4 and J usage is TRBJ2-2, with 8 positions matching TRBD1. V gave up 3 bases and J gave up 4 bases; unmatched junction bases: 4. The CDR3 has 15 residues. For the CDR3, the DNA is TGTGCCAGCAGTTTTTCACAGGGGGTCACCGGGGAGCTGTTTTTT. It is translated as CASSFSQGVTGELFF.

This clonotype was found a few times. J is TRBJ2-7 and V is TRBV27; 9 positions agree with TRBD2. This CDR3 spans 16 amino acids. Unmatched junction bases numbered 13, after V lost 5 bases and J lost 5 bases. Looked up from germline, CDR1 is MNHEY and CDR2 is SMNVEV (reference sequence). The CDR3 loop is CASSSGLAWGLDEQYF. The CDR3 region has the DNA TGTGCCAGCAGTAGTGGACTAGCGTGGGGTCTTGACGAGCAGTACTTC.

This clonotype was detected ten times or more. This chain connects TRBV29-1 to TRBJ1-1, with D possibly matching TRBD1 (6 bases). V lost 3 bases and J 7 bases, leaving 12 bases between the germline ends. CDR1 SQVTM and CDR2 ANQGSEA come from the germline V gene. The CDR3 is 12 amino acids. For the CDR3, the DNA is TGCAGCGTTGACCGGGACACCAGTGAAGCTTTCTTT. Translation: CSVDRDTSEAFF.

This clonotype was counted ten times or more. The chain recombines TRBV11-2 with TRBJ2-3, with 11 bases matching TRBD2. Germline CDR1 SGHAT, CDR2 FQNNGV. V shed 8 bases, J shed 5 bases, and the junction held 9 bases outside the gene matches. The CDR3 runs 15 residues. CDR3 nucleotide sequence: TGTGCCAGCGGGGGACTAGCGGCAGTGGGAGATACGCAGTATTTT. It translates to CASGGLAAVGDTQYF.

This clonotype showed up many times. The chain carries TRBV5-1 and TRBJ1-6; D uncertain. The CDR3 totals 13 residues. V was shortened by 3 bases and J by 7 bases, with 8 bases between the two germline ends. Germline V CDR1 and CDR2: SGHRS, YFSETQ. The CDR3: CASSSSLNSPLHF. The CDR3 DNA reads as TGCGCCAGCAGCTCTTCGCTGAATTCACCCCTCCACTTT.

The sample holds many counts of this clonotype. The gene calls are TRBV20-1 and TRBJ1-2; unclear D gene. The germline V gene encodes CDR1 DFQATT and CDR2 SNEGSKA (reference sequence). This CDR3 has 13 residues. Between the trimmed V and J ends, which lost 6 bases and 5 bases, there was a span of 16 bases. Written as DNA, the CDR3 is TGCAGTGCCAGTAAGGGATTAAAGTATGGCTACACCTTC. Translating it yields CSASKGLKYGYTF.